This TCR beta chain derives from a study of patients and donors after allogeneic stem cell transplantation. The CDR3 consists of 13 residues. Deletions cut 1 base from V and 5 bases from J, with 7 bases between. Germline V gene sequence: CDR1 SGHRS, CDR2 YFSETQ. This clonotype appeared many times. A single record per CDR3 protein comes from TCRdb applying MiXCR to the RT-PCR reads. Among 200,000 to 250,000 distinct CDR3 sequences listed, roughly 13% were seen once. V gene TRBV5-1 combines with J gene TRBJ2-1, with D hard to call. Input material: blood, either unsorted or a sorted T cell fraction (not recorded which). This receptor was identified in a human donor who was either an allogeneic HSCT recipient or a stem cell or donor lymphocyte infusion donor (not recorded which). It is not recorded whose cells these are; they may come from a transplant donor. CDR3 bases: TGCGCCAGCAGCTTGAATTTTAACAATGAGCAGTTCTTC. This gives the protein CASSLNFNNEQFF.